Presented here are 9 T cell receptor beta chains from one specimen sequenced in a study of shared clonotypes between healthy human individuals. Positive CCR7 selection of CD45RO-negative cells yielded the naive CD8 cells, and terminally differentiated effector memory CD45RA+ cells were excluded. TCRdb's table, derived via immunoSEQ multiplex PCR, lists solely in-frame clones and lacks some. The profile shows hundreds of thousands of clones, 95% to 97% of them singletons. The specimen sequenced was naive CD8+ T cells sorted from blood. These receptors all come from a woman under 40 in good health.

The chain carries TRBV29-1 and TRBJ1-3; TRBD1 is a possible D gene (6 bases). The CDR3 has 15 residues. Trimming took off 3 bases at V and 4 bases at J, with 16 bases between the two ends. Per the germline V gene, CDR1 is SQVTM and CDR2 is ANQGSEA. CDR3 region: CSVDGPGVFGNTIYF. The DNA for the CDR3 is TGCAGCGTTGACGGTCCAGGGGTTTTCGGAAACACCATATATTTT.

V and J are TRBV5-4 and TRBJ2-3; D call uncertain. The CDR3 length is 13 residues. CDR1 and CDR2 from the germline V gene are SGHNT and YYREEE (reference sequence). Trimming left V 2 bases short and J 9 bases short, with 13 bases between. The CDR3 DNA is TGTGCCAGCAGCTTCAAAATGGCTCCCACGCAGTATTTT. Residues: CASSFKMAPTQYF.

Comments on this clone: Different DNA sequences within this sample yield the same CDR3. The gene calls are TRBV13 and TRBJ2-7, with 9 bases fitting TRBD1. Per germline, CDR1 PRHDT and CDR2 FYEKMQ (reference sequence). This CDR3 comprises 15 residues. V shed 5 bases, J shed 0 bases, and the junction held 5 bases outside the gene matches. The CDR3 spells CASSLDRGISYEQYF. CDR3 in DNA: TGTGCCAGCAGCCTAGACAGGGGGATCTCCTACGAGCAGTACTTC.

V is TRBV28 and J is TRBJ2-5; D not certain. Trimming shortened V by 7 bases and J by 5 bases, and 8 bases separated the two germline ends. Germline V CDR1 and CDR2: MDHEN, SYDVKM. The length of the CDR3 is 11 residues. CDR3 loop: CASISSETQYF. The CDR3, as DNA: TGTGCCAGCATTTCATCCGAGACCCAGTACTTC.

The chain recombines TRBV4-1 with TRBJ1-2, with D unclear. The germline gives CDR1 MGHRA, CDR2 YSYEKL. V lost 0 bases to trimming and J lost 6 bases, with 11 bases between them. This CDR3 has 14 residues. The CDR3 DNA is TGCGCCAGCAGCCAAGAGCCTAGGGCTGATGGCTACACCTTC. Amino acid sequence: CASSQEPRADGYTF.

This clone was recorded once. Other DNA sequences in this sample translate to the same CDR3. The chain joins TRBV6-5 to TRBJ2-1; D is perhaps TRBD1 (5 bases). The CDR3 covers 14 residues. Germline loops: CDR1 MNHEY, CDR2 SVGAGI. Between the trimmed V and J ends, which lost 0 bases and 7 bases, there was a span of 10 bases. The chain's CDR3 is CASSYSGSGNEQFF. The CDR3 nucleotides are TGTGCCAGCAGTTACTCGGGCTCAGGGAATGAGCAGTTCTTC.

The CDR3 loop reads CASSLNGQSNQPQHF. The CDR3, as DNA: TGTGCCAGCAGTTTAAACGGACAGAGCAATCAGCCCCAGCATTTT. J is TRBJ1-5 and V is TRBV27, with D perhaps matching TRBD1 (6 bases). The CDR3 has 15 amino acids. Germline V gene sequence: CDR1 MNHEY, CDR2 SMNVEV (reference sequence). Trimming took off 2 bases at V and 1 base at J, with 9 bases between the two ends.

The CDR3 DNA sequence: TGTGCCAGCAGTTCCGGGCCGCTGTCGTTCCATGAGCAGTTCTTC. It codes for CASSSGPLSFHEQFF. The V and J genes are TRBV27 and TRBJ2-1; no firm D call. The CDR3 runs 15 residues. Trimming left V 4 bases short and J 8 bases short, with 18 bases between. From germline, CDR1 is MNHEY and CDR2 SMNVEV (reference sequence).

This clone was seen just once. The chain carries TRBV4-1 and TRBJ1-5; D gene unclear. V was clipped by 1 base and J by 4 bases, with 5 bases between them. This CDR3 spans 13 amino acids. Germline lookup yields CDR1 MGHRA and CDR2 YSYEKL. CDR3 in amino acids: CASSQAVNQPQHF. Here the CDR3 DNA reads TGCGCCAGCAGCCAAGCGGTAAATCAGCCCCAGCATTTT.